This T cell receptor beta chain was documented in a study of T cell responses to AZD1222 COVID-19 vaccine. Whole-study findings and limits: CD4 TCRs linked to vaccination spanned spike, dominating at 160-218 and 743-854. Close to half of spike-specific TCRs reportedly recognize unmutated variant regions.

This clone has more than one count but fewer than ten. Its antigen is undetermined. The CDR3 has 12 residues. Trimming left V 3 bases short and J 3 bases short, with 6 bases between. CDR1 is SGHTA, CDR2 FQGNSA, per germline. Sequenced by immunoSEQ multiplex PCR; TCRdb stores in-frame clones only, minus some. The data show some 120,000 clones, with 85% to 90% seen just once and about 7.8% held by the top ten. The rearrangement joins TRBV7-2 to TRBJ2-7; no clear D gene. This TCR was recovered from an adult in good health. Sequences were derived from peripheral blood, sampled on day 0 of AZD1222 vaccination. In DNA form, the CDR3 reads TGTGCCAGCAGCTTTCCTTTCTACGAGCAGTACTTC. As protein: CASSFPFYEQYF.